This T cell receptor (beta chain) was documented in a study of T-cell memory formation after mild COVID-19 (dated by TCRdb to the early 2020s). Regarding the complete study: TCR sequence clusters from the two donors were found to be largely donor specific. T-cell clones expanding and contracting after mild COVID-19 in a couple of donors were tracked by longitudinal TCRalpha and TCRbeta repertoire sequencing. Two young, previously healthy adult volunteers, one female and one male, were included in the cohort.

Worth noting for this clonotype: Its cognate antigen has yet to be identified. Base qualities are missing; no much larger clone stands one base away.

Ficoll-Paque density gradient centrifugation was used to isolate PBMCs. V gives up 0 bases and J gives up 0 bases, and the segment between their germline ends measures 7 bases. The CDR3 contains 14 residues, cysteine and phenylalanine counted. The sequence is cut down to CDR3 DNA, 42 bases in frame from base 1. The germline V gene gives CDR1 as SGDLS and CDR2 as YYNGEE. The instrument was an Illumina NovaSeq 6000. TCRalpha and TCRbeta cDNA libraries were built by 5'RACE with constant-segment primers, adding sample barcodes and unique molecular identifiers. RNA was extracted from every sample with Trizol reagent. The libraries were amplified in two PCR steps, and the second step added a second sample barcode and Illumina TruSeq adapters. Sequencing of libraries was performed on an Illumina NovaSeq with 2 x 150 bp paired-end reads. The study's processing was this. Reads were demultiplexed and collapsed into UMI-guided consensus sequences with migec v1.2.7. With mixcr v2.1.11, UMI consensuses were aligned to TRA and TRB V and J templates and assembled into clonotypes. Clonotypes were classified as expanded or contracted when called significant by both edgeR and NoisET, with noise models trained on biological replicates. For edgeR calls, the cutoffs were a false discovery rate-adjusted p below 0.01 and a log2 fold-change threshold of 1. As an exploratory analysis of dynamics, PCA with hierarchical clustering was applied to max-normalized trajectories of the 1000 most abundant clonotypes. Separately sequenced CD4+ and CD8+ repertoires were used to assign a CD4 or CD8 phenotype to each responding clone. Clones were called with MiXCR by TCRdb after fastp trimmed the public reads at Q25, and only in-frame beta chains were retained. Here each entry gathers all rows of one CDR3 protein and keeps the most common genes and DNA. TCRdb, not the authors, supplied the V and J calls. Across this sample there are roughly 80,000 distinct CDR3 sequences, with approximately 15% seen only once. Of the sample, 31% falls within the top ten clones.

Beyond this particular receptor, the publication reports: Only two mild cases were covered by the study, and larger cohorts that include severe cases with pre-infection samples were considered necessary. SARS-CoV-2 specificity was not confirmed for the second-wave clones peaking on day 37. Contracting CD4+ clones turned up mainly in the CM and EM memory subsets, whereas EMRA was where CD8+ clones were enriched. Clones that contracted from day 15 to 85 showed balanced CD4/CD8 phenotypes, whereas a second wave of clones that expanded from day 15 to 37 leaned towards CD4+. Some responding clones were found in pre-infection memory, which suggests that pre-existing cross-reactive memory T cells took part in the SARS-CoV-2 response.

In this chain, TRBV9 is recombined with TRBJ2-7, with the D gene call left open. This TCR was recovered from an adult woman who had mild COVID-19 (a few samples of this study predate the infection). The sample titles of this study are shuffled in the database, so cell type and time point are left out; the donor was told from shared clones. The sample consisted of PBMCs or a T cell subset sorted from them (not recorded which). The DNA sequence reads TGTGCCAGCAGCGTAGCATCAAGCTCCTACGAGCAGTACTTC. This sequence encodes CASSVASSSYEQYF.